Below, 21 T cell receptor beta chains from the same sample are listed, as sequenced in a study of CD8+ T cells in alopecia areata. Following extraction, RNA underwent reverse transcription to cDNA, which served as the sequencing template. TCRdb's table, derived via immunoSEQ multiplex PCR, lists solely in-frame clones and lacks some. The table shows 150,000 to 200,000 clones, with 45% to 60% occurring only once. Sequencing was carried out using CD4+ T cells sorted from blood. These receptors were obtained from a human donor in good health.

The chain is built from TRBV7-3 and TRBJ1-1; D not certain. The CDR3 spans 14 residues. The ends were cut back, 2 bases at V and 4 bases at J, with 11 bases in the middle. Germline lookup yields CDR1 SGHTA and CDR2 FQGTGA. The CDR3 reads CASSLSPGTTEAFF. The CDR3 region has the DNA TGTGCCAGCAGCTTATCACCGGGCACCACTGAAGCTTTCTTT.

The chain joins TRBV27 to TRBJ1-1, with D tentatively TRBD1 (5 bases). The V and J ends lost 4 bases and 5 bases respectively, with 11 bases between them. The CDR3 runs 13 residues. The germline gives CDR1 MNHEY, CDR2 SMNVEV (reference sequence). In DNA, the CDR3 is TGTGCCAGCAGTTGGCAGGAGGGGACTGAAGCTTTCTTT. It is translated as CASSWQEGTEAFF.

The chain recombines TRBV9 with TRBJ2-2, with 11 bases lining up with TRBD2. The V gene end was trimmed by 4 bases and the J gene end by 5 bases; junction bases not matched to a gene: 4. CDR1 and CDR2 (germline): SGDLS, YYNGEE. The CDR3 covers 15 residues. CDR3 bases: TGTGCCAGCAGCTTTCTAGCGGGAGGAACCGGGGAGCTGTTTTTT. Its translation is CASSFLAGGTGELFF.

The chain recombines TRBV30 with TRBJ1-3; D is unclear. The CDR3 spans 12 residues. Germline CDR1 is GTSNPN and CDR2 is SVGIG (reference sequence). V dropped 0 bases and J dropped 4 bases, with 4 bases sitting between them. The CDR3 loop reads CAWSVSGNTIYF. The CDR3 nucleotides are TGTGCCTGGAGTGTAAGCGGAAACACCATATATTTT.

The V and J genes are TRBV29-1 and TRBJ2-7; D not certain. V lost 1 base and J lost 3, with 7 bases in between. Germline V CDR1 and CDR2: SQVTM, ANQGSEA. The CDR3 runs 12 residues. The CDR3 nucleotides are TGCAGCGTTGAAGTTGGGATCTACGAGCAGTACTTC. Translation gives CSVEVGIYEQYF.

The chain's CDR3 is CASMRGLNTEAFF. CDR3 nucleotide sequence: TGTGCCAGCATGAGGGGGCTGAACACTGAAGCTTTCTTT. The V and J genes are TRBV25-1 and TRBJ1-1, with 7 bases fitting TRBD1. Trimming cost V 7 bases and J 0 bases; bases outside gene matches: 2. The CDR3 is 13 residues long. Germline CDR1 and CDR2: MGHDK and SYGVNS.

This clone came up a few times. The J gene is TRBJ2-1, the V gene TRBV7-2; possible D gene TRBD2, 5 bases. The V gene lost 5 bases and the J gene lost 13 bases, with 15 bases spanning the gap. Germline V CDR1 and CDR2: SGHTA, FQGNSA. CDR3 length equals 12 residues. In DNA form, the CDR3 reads TGTGCCAGCAGCCCACCCGGGGTAGAACAGTTCTTC. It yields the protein CASSPPGVEQFF.

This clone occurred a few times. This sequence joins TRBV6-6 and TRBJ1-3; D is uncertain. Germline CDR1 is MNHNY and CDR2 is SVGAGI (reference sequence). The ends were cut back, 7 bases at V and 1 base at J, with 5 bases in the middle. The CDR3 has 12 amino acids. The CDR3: CASTESGNTIYF. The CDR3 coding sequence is TGTGCCAGCACGGAGTCTGGAAACACCATATATTTT.

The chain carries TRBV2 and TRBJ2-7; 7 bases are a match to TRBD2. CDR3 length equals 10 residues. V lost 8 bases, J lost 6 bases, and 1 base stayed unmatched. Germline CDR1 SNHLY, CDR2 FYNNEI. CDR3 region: CASAGVEQYF. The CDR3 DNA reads TGTGCCAGCGCGGGGGTCGAGCAGTACTTC.

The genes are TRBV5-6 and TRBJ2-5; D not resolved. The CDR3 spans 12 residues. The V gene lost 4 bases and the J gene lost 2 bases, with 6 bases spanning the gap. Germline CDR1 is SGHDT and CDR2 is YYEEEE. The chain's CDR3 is CASSRWQETQYF. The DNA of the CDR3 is TGTGCCAGCAGCCGCTGGCAAGAGACCCAGTACTTC.

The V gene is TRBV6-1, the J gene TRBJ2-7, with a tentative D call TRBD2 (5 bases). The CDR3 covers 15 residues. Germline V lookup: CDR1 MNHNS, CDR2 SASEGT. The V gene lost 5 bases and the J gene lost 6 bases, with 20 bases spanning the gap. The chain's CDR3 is CASSSGSGLAGEQYF. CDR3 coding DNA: TGTGCCAGCAGTTCGGGGTCAGGCCTCGCTGGCGAGCAGTACTTC.

As DNA, the CDR3 is TGTGCCAGCGGGACTAGCGGGAGGGCTCGAGAGACCCAGTACTTC. Encoded protein: CASGTSGRARETQYF. The chain has TRBV2 and TRBJ2-5; 16 nucleotides line up with TRBD2. This CDR3 spans 15 amino acids. Germline CDR1 SNHLY, CDR2 FYNNEI. Germline trimming cut 8 bases from V and 4 bases from J; bases unmatched to any gene: 4.

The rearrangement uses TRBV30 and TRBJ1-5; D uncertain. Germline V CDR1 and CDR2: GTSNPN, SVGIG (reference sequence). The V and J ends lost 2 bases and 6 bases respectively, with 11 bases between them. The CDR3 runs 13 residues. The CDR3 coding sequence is TGTGCCTGGAGTCCGGGAGGAGGTCAGCCCCAGCATTTT. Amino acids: CAWSPGGGQPQHF.

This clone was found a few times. CDR3 loop: CASSAQIANYGYTF. As DNA, the CDR3 is TGTGCCAGCAGTGCCCAGATCGCTAACTATGGCTACACCTTC. The V gene is TRBV2, the J gene TRBJ1-2; no reliable D call. Germline V gene data show CDR1 as SNHLY and CDR2 as FYNNEI. The CDR3 runs 14 residues. V lost 4 bases to trimming and J lost 0 bases, with 9 bases between them.

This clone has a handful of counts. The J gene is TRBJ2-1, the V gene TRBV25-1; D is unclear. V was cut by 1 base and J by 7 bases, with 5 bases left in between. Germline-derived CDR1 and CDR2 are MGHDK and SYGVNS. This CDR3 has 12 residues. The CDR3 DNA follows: TGTGCCAGCAGTGAATGGGGTAATGAGCAGTTCTTC. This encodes CASSEWGNEQFF.

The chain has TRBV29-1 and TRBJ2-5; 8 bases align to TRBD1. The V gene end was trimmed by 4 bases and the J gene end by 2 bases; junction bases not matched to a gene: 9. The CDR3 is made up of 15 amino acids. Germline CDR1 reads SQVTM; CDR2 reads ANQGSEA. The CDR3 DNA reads TGCAGCGTTGTGGGACAGGCCATCGCTCAAGAGACCCAGTACTTC. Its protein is CSVVGQAIAQETQYF.

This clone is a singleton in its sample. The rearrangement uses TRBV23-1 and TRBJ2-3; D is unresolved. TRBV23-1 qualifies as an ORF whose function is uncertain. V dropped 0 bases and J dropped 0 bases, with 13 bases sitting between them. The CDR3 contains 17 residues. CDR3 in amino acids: CASSQSAGLSSTDTQYF. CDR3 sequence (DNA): TGCGCCAGCAGTCAATCAGCAGGATTATCTAGCACAGATACGCAGTATTTT.

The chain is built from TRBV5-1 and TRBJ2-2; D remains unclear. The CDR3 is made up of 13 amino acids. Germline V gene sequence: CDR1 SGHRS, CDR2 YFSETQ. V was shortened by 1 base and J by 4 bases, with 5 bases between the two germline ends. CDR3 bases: TGCGCCAGCAGCTTGTCGGTCACCGGGGAGCTGTTTTTT. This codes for CASSLSVTGELFF.

CDR3 amino acids: CSVEGGLADETQYF. Here the CDR3 DNA reads TGCAGCGTTGAAGGTGGACTAGCAGATGAGACCCAGTACTTC. This chain links TRBV29-1 with TRBJ2-5; 8 bases fit TRBD2. The CDR3 length is 14 residues. Germline V lookup: CDR1 SQVTM, CDR2 ANQGSEA. The ends lost 1 base at V and 5 bases at J; junction bases unmatched: 6.

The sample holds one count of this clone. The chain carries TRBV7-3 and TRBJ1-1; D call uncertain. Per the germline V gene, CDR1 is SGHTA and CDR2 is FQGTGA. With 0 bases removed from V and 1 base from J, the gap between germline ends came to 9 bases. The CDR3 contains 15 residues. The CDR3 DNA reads TGTGCCAGCAGCTTAACGACTAACAGGAACACTGAAGCTTTCTTT. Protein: CASSLTTNRNTEAFF. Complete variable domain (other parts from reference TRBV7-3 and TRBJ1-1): GAGVSQTPSNKVTEKGKYVELRCDPISGHTALYWYRQSLGQGPEFLIYFQGTGAADDSGLPNDRFFAVRPEGSVSTLKIQRTERGDSAVYLCASSLTTNRNTEAFFGQGTRLTVV.

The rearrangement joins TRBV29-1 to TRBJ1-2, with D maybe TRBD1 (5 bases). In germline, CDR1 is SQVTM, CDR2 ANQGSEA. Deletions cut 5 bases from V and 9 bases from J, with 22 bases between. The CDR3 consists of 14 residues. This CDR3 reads CSVIPQGNTARYTF. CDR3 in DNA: TGCAGCGTTATACCCCAGGGAAACACGGCGCGCTACACCTTC.